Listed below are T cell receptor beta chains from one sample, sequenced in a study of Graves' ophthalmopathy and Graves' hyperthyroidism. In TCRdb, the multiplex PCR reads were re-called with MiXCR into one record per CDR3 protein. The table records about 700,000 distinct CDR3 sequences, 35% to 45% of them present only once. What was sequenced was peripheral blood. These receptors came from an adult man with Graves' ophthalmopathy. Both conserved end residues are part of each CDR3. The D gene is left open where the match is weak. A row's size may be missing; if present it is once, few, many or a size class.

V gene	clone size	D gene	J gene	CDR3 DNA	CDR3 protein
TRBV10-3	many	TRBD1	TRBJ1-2	TGTGCCATTGGACAGGGGAAAGTCGGCTACACCTTC	CAIGQGKVGYTF
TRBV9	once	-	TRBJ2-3	TGTGCCAGCAGCGAGAGCGGTCGTCCCACAGATACGCAGTATTTT	CASSESGRPTDTQYF
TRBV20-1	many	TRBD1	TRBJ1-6	TGCAGTGCTAGAGTTGCAGGGGGACCCTATAATTCACCCCTCCACTTT	CSARVAGGPYNSPLHF
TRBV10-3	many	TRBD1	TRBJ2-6	TGTGCCAGCAGTGGGACAGGGAGCTCTGGGGCCAACGTCCTGACTTTC	CASSGTGSSGANVLTF
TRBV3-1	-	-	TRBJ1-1	TGTGCCAGCAGCCAAGATAAGGGTTACACTGAAGCTTTCTTT	CASSQDKGYTEAFF
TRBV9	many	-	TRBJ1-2	TGTGCCAGCAGCACATCAGGGGCCACGCTTTATGGCTACACCTTC	CASSTSGATLYGYTF
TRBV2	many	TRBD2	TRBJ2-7	TGTGCCGGAACCGAGGGACTACCTCCCTACGAGCAGTACTTC	CAGTEGLPPYEQYF
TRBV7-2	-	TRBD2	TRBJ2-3	TGTGCCAGCAGACCCTCGGCCATTAGCGGGAGGCGGACAGATACGCAGTATTTT	CASRPSAISGRRTDTQYF
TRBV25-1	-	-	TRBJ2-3	TGTGCCAGCAGGCCAGGACCAGGGGCCACAGATACGCAGTATTTT	CASRPGPGATDTQYF
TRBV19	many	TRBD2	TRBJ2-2	TGTGCCAGTAGTATGACTAGCGTAGGCGGGCTGTTTTTT	CASSMTSVGGLFF
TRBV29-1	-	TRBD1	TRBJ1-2	TGCAGCTCTGGGACAGGGAACTATGGCTACACCTTC	CSSGTGNYGYTF
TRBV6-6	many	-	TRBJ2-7	TGTGCCAGCAGCCATAAGACGGGGCAGTACTTC	CASSHKTGQYF
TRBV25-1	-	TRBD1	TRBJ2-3	TGTGCCAGCAGTCCCTGGACAGGGGGCGGAGATACGCAGTATTTT	CASSPWTGGGDTQYF
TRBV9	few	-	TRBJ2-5	TGTGCCAGCTGCCCCCCGGGTGCAGAGACCCAGTACTTC	CASCPPGAETQYF
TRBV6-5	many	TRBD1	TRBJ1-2	TGTGCCAGCAGTATGATCGGGACAGCCAGCTATGGCTACACCTTC	CASSMIGTASYGYTF
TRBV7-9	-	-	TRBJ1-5	TGTGCCAGCAGCCTTGGAGAGGTGCTTTGCAATCAGCCCCAGCATTTT	CASSLGEVLCNQPQHF
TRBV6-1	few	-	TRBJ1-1	TGTGCCAGCAGTAGGGCGGGGGGATTGAACACTGAAGCTTTCTTT	CASSRAGGLNTEAFF